This note documents a single T cell receptor (beta chain) sequence. Per the study methods: Nucleated cell counts were estimated from reference gene primer amplification. The assay was immunoSEQ multiplex PCR, and TCRdb's table has in-frame clones only and misses some. V and J calls plus clone size are reproduced from that table; the DNA served to infer D and trimming. The sample lists tens of thousands of clones, approximately 90% seen once, with 6.5% to 9.5% in the top ten. This record comes from a study of blood T cell repertoires in COVID-19. Overall study context: Both acute and convalescent COVID-19 samples were obtained from the United States, Italy and Spain. T cells, B-cell-depleted T cells, or PBMCs provided the cDNA or gDNA that served as material.

Per the germline V gene, CDR1 is SEHNR and CDR2 is FQNEAQ (reference sequence). This CDR3 region has 14 residues. Losses at the gene ends were 10 bases for V and 3 bases for J; bases not matched to a gene: 9. The origin of this receptor is a man aged 25-45 years with acute or convalescent COVID-19. The chain employs TRBV7-9 and TRBJ2-7; 10 nucleotides align to TRBD1. Source material: peripheral blood. CDR3: CATAAGQGFYEQYF. As DNA, the CDR3 is TGTGCCACCGCTGCGGGACAGGGGTTCTACGAGCAGTACTTC.